The present T cell receptor beta chain was sequenced within a study of blood T cell repertoires in COVID-19. Study-level information: PBMCs, B-cell-depleted T cells, or T cells were the source of the cDNA or gDNA that made up the material.

The CDR3 runs to 14 residues. V gave up 7 bases and J gave up 0 bases, with 14 bases separating them. Germline lookup yields CDR1 SGHRS and CDR2 YFSETQ. Data came from immunoSEQ multiplex PCR; TCRdb stores just in-frame clones and leaves some out. The repertoire holds 400,000 or so clones, with about 88% as singletons. This clonotype was sampled from a human donor in a cohort sampled during active COVID-19. Sequenced sample: peripheral blood. This chain joins TRBV5-1 and TRBJ2-7; no clear D. DNA of the CDR3: TGCGCCAGCGCCCCAGAACCTAGCTCCTACGAGCAGTACTTC. This gives the protein CASAPEPSSYEQYF.